The text below deals with one T cell receptor beta chain. Antigen unknown. The CDR3 runs 17 residues. V shed 5 bases and J shed 3 bases, with 19 bases lying between them. Germline V lookup: CDR1 PRHDT, CDR2 FYEKMQ (reference sequence). All donors participated as healthy donors of bone marrow. The record originates from a study of cytomegalovirus exposure and HLA in healthy donors. Looking at the study overall: Early released data had approximately 86 million unique TCRs, all coming from HLA-typed donors.

Points from the study as a whole: Most sequenced TCRs were rare (though some public TCRs occurred in many donors).

The PCR contained 60 Vbeta and 13 Jbeta primers. As originally analysed: The count from a later analysis was 65 million to 90 million unique TCR beta chains, approximately 9.9 million of them shared. Measured with immunoSEQ multiplex PCR; TCRdb has only the in-frame clones, and not every one. The V and J calls and clone size are taken from that table; D and trimming were inferred from the DNA. Of roughly 110,000 clones detected, 70% to 80% appear once; the ten largest clones hold more than 10%. This sequence was found in a woman between 35 and 50 years old in good health and CMV-seropositive. The chain is built from TRBV13 and TRBJ1-4; D is perhaps TRBD1 (6 bases). Specimen: PBMCs. The CDR3 loop is CASSQGPSRVPNEKLFF. DNA for the CDR3: TGTGCCAGCAGCCAGGGGCCTAGCCGGGTACCTAATGAAAAACTGTTTTTT.